This TCR beta chain was observed in a study of blood T cell repertoires in COVID-19. The overall study: In each case, the material was cDNA or gDNA derived from T cells, B-cell-depleted T cells, or PBMCs.

TCRdb's copy holds only in-frame clones and misses some; the assay was immunoSEQ multiplex PCR. Counted here are 120,000 to 150,000 clones, over 70% occurring once; the ten biggest clones make up about 10%. This clone was recorded once. The germline V gene encodes CDR1 KGHDR and CDR2 SFDVKD. This CDR3 is built from 14 residues. V gave up 4 bases and J gave up 5 bases, with 10 bases separating them. The receptor comes from a man aged 60 to 75 with active or convalescent COVID-19. V gene TRBV24-1 combines with J gene TRBJ2-2; tentatively, D is TRBD1 (5 bases). Material: peripheral blood. CDR3 coding DNA: TGTGCCACCAGTGACTACAGGAAAACCGGGGAGCTGTTTTTT. Translation: CATSDYRKTGELFF.